The clone carrying this T cell receptor (beta chain) showed up just a few times. Per germline, CDR1 SGDLS and CDR2 YYNGEE. V was shortened by 4 bases and J by 0 bases, with 6 bases between the two germline ends. The CDR3 has 13 residues. What was sequenced were expressed TCRB transcripts, since all of the isolated RNA had been reverse transcribed. This table comes from immunoSEQ multiplex PCR, and its TCRdb copy is limited to in-frame clones, with some not included. Of 300,000 to 350,000 clones in the sample, roughly 15% were seen once. The single heparinised draw taken from each donor contained approximately 120 mL of blood on average. This record belongs to a study of beta chain features in type 1 diabetes.

V gene TRBV9 combines with J gene TRBJ2-3; no definite D call. The sample was central memory CD4+ T cells from blood. This sequence originates from a man in his thirties or forties in good health. CDR3 protein: CASSSLSTDTQYF. CDR3 DNA sequence: TGTGCCAGCAGCTCCCTTAGCACAGATACGCAGTATTTT.